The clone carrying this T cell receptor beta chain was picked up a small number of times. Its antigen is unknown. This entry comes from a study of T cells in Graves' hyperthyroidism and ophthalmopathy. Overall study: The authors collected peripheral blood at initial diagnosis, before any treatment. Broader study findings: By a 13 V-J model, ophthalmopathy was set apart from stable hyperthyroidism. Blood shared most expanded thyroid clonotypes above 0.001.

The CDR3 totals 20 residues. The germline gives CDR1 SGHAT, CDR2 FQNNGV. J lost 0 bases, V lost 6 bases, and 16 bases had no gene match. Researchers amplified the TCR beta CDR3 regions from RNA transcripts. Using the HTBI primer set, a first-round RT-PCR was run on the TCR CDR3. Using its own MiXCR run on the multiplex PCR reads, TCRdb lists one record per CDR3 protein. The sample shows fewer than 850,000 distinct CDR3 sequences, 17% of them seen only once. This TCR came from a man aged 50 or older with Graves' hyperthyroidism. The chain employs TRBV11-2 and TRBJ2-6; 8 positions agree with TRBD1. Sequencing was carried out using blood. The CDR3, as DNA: TGTGCCAGCAGACCGTTAAGGAACGGACAGGGTCCCTCTGGGGCCAACGTCCTGACTTTC. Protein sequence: CASRPLRNGQGPSGANVLTF.